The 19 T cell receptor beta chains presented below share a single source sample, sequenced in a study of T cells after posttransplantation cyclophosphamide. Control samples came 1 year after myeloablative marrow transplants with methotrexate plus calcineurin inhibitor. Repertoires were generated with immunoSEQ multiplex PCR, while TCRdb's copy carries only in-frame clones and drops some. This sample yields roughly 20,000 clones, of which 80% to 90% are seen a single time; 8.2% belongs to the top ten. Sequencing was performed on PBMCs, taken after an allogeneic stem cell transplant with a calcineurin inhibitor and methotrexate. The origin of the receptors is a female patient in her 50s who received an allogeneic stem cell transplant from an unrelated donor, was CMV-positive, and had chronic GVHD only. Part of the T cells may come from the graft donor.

DNA for the CDR3: TGTGCCACCGGGACTAGCAGATACAATGAGCAGTTCTTC. Translating gives CATGTSRYNEQFF. V gene TRBV11-2 combines with J gene TRBJ2-1, with 9 bases lining up with TRBD2. There are 13 residues in the CDR3. The V and J ends lost 10 bases and 4 bases, in that order; junction bases with no gene match: 5. From germline, CDR1 is SGHAT and CDR2 FQNNGV.

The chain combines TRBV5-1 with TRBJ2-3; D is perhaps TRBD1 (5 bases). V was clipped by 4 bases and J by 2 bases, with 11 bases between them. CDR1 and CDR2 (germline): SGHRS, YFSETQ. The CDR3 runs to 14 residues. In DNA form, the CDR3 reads TGCGCCAGCAGCATGACGACAGCCACAGATACGCAGTATTTT. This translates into CASSMTTATDTQYF.

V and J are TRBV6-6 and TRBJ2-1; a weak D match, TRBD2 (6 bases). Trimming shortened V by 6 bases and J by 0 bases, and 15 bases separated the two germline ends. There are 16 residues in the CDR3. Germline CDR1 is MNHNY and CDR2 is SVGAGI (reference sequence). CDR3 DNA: TGTGCCAGCAGAAGGGACTCAACGAGCTCCTACAATGAGCAGTTCTTC. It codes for CASRRDSTSSYNEQFF.

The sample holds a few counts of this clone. CDR3 DNA: TGTGCCATCACCCCTTCCTCTGGAAACACCATATATTTT. Translated, it gives CAITPSSGNTIYF. This chain links TRBV10-3 with TRBJ1-3; no definite D call. This CDR3 is 13 amino acids long. V dropped 7 bases and J dropped 0 bases, with 7 bases sitting between them. CDR1 and CDR2 from the germline V gene are ENHRY and SYGVKD.

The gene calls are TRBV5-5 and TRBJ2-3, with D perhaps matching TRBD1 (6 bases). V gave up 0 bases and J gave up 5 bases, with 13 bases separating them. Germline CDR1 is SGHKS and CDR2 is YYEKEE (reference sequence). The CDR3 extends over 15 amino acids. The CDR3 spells CASSLGAGVGDTQYF. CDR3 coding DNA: TGTGCCAGCAGCTTGGGGGCAGGGGTTGGAGATACGCAGTATTTT.

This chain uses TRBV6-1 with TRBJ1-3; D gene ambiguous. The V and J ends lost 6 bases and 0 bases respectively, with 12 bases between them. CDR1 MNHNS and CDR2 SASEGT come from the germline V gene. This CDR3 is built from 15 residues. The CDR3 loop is CASSYRGISGNTIYF. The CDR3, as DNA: TGTGCCAGCAGCTACCGGGGTATCTCTGGAAACACCATATATTTT.

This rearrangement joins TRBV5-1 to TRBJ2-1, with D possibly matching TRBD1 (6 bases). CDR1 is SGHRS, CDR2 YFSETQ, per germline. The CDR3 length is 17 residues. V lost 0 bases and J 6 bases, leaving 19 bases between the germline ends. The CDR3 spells CASSLGTALLSFNEQFF. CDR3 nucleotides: TGCGCCAGCAGCTTGGGGACAGCCTTATTATCTTTCAATGAGCAGTTCTTC.

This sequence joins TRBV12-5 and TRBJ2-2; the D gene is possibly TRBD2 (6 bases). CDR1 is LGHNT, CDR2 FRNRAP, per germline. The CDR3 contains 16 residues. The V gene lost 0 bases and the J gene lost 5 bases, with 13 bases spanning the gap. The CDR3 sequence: CASGLVLGGNTGELFF. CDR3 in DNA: TGTGCTAGTGGTTTGGTATTGGGCGGGAATACCGGGGAGCTGTTTTTT. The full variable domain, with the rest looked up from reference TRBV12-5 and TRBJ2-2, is DARVTQTPRHKVTEMGQEVTMRCQPILGHNTVFWYRQTMMQGLELLAYFRNRAPLDDSGMPKDRFSAEMPDATLATLKIQPSEPRDSAVYFCASGLVLGGNTGELFFGEGSRLTVL.

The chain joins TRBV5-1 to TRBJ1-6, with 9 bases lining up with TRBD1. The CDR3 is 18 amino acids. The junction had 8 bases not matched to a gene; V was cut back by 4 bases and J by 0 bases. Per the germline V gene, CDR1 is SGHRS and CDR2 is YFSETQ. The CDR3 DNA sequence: TGCGCCAGCAGCCTGGAGGGACAGGGTAGCTCCTATAATTCACCCCTCCACTTT. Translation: CASSLEGQGSSYNSPLHF. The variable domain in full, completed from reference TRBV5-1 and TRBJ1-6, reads KAGVTQTPRYLIKTRGQQVTLSCSPISGHRSVSWYQQTPGQGLQFLFEYFSETQRNKGNFPGRFSGRQFSNSRSEMNVSTLELGDSALYLCASSLEGQGSSYNSPLHFGNGTRLTVT.

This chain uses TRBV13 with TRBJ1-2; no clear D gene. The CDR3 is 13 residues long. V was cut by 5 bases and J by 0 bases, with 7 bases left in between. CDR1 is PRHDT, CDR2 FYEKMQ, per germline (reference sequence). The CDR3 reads CASSPGPNYGYTF. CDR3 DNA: TGTGCCAGCAGCCCAGGCCCTAACTATGGCTACACCTTC.

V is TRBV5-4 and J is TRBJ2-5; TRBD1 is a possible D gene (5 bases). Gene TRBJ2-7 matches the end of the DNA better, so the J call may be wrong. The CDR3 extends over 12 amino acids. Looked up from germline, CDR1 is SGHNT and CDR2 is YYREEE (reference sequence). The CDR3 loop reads CASSLGTSEQYF. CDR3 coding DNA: TGTGCCAGCAGCTTGGGGACAAGCGAGCAGTACTTC.

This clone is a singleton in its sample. The CDR3 nucleotides read TGCGCCAGCAGAATGGACAGGGGGAACACTGAAGCTTTCTTT. Its translation: CASRMDRGNTEAFF. The rearrangement uses TRBV4-1 and TRBJ1-1; 9 bases line up with TRBD1. The CDR3 spans 14 residues. Losses at the gene ends were 6 bases for V and 1 base for J; bases not matched to a gene: 3. Germline V gene data show CDR1 as MGHRA and CDR2 as YSYEKL.

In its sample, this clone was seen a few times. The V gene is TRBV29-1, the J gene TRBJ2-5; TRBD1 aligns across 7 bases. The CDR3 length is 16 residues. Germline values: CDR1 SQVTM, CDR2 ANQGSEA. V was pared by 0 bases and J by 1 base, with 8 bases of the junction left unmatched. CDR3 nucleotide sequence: TGCAGCGTTGAAGATCGCACAGGGGTTTTCCAAGAGACCCAGTACTTC. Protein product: CSVEDRTGVFQETQYF.

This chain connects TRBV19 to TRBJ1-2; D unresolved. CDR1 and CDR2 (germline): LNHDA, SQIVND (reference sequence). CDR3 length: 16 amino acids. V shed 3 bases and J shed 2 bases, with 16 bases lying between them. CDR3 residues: CASSMAAGTVNYGYTF. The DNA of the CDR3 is TGTGCCAGTAGTATGGCCGCAGGAACCGTAAACTATGGCTACACCTTC.

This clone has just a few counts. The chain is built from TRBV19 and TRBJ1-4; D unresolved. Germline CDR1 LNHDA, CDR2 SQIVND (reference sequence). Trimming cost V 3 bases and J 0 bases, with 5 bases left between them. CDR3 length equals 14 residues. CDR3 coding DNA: TGTGCCAGTAGTATCGGTCCAACTAATGAAAAACTGTTTTTT. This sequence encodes CASSIGPTNEKLFF.

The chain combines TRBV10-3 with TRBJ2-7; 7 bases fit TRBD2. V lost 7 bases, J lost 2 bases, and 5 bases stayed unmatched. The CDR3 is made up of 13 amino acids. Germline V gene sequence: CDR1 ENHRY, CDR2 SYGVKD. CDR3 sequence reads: CAITGTTPYEQYF. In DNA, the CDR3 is TGTGCCATCACAGGGACTACTCCCTACGAGCAGTACTTC.

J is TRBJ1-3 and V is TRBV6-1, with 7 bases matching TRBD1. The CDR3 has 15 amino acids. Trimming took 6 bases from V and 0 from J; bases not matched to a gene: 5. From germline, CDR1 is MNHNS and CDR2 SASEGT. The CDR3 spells CASRPDRDSGNTIYF. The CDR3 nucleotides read TGTGCCAGCAGGCCCGACAGGGACTCTGGAAACACCATATATTTT.

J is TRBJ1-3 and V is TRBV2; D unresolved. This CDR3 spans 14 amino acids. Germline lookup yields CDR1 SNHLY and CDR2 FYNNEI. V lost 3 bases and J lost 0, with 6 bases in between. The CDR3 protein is CASSEVSSGNTIYF. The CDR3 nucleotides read TGTGCCAGCAGTGAGGTCAGCTCTGGAAACACCATATATTTT.

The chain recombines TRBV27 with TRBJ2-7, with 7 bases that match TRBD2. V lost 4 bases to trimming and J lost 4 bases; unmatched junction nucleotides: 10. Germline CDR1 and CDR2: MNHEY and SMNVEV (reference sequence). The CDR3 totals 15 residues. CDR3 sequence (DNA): TGTGCCAGCAGTTCTCCTGGCGGGAGCACTTACGAGCAGTACTTC. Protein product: CASSSPGGSTYEQYF.